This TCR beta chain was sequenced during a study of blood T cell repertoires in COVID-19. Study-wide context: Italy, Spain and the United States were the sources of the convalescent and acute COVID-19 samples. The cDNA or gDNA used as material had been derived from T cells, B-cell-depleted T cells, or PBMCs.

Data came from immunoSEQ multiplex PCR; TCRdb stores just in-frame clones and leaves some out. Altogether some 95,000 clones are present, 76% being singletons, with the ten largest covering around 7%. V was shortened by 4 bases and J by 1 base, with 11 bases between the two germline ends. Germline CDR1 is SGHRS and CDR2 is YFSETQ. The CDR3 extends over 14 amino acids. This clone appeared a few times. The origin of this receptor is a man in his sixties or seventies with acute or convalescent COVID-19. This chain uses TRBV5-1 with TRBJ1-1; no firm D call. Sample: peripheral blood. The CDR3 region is CASSLSGSNTEAFF. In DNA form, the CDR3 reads TGCGCCAGCAGCCTATCAGGTTCGAACACTGAAGCTTTCTTT.